This TCR beta chain was documented in a study of blood T cell repertoires in COVID-19. Study summary: Samples came from the United States, Italy and Spain, spanning acute and convalescent COVID-19. Sources were T cells, B-cell-depleted T cells, or PBMCs; the material itself was cDNA or gDNA.

Sequencing used immunoSEQ multiplex PCR; TCRdb keeps in-frame clones, though not all of them. The sample comprises hundreds of thousands of clones, approximately 90% of which are singletons, and less than 15% rests with the top ten. The CDR3 runs to 13 residues. Germline trimming cut 7 bases from V and 5 bases from J; bases unmatched to any gene: 5. Germline V gene data show CDR1 as MNHEY and CDR2 as SVGAGI. The rearrangement uses TRBV6-5 and TRBJ2-1; 7 nucleotides line up with TRBD1. This receptor was identified in a woman aged 18-29 years who had recovered from COVID-19. The source material was peripheral blood. The CDR3 region has the DNA TGTGCCAGCAATAGGGGGCAACACAATGAGCAGTTCTTC. The encoded protein is CASNRGQHNEQFF.